The 9 T cell receptor beta chains presented below share a single source sample, sequenced in a study of OX40 agonist ivuxolimab in advanced cancers. Libraries were prepared by immunoSEQ multiplex PCR; TCRdb keeps only in-frame clonotypes and omits some of them. The table records under 70,000 clones, 80% to 85% of them present only once. The sample here was CD4+ or CD8+ T cells sorted from blood, taken in a trial of the OX40 agonist ivuxolimab. The receptors derive from an adult with an advanced solid tumor such as melanoma, head and neck, liver or kidney cancer.

The rearrangement joins TRBV5-1 to TRBJ2-2; D is undetermined. This CDR3 has 13 amino acids. Germline V gene sequence: CDR1 SGHRS, CDR2 YFSETQ. The ends were cut back, 4 bases at V and 7 bases at J, with 11 bases in the middle. Written as DNA, the CDR3 is TGCGCCAGCAGCCCCCCGAACGGCGGGGAGCTGTTTTTT. Protein sequence: CASSPPNGGELFF.

The J gene is TRBJ2-1, the V gene TRBV7-2; 7 nucleotides align to TRBD2. J was trimmed by 8 bases and V by 5 bases; bases with no gene match: 18. In germline, CDR1 is SGHTA, CDR2 FQGNSA. The length of the CDR3 is 17 residues. CDR3 amino acids: CASSPRGSGWPMDEQFF. The CDR3 nucleotides are TGTGCCAGCAGCCCCCGAGGTAGCGGGTGGCCGATGGATGAGCAGTTCTTC.

This chain links TRBV5-1 with TRBJ2-7, with 12 nucleotides matching TRBD2. After removal of 7 bases from V and 1 base from J, the junction contained 6 bases not matched to a gene. This CDR3 spans 15 amino acids. Per the germline V gene, CDR1 is SGHRS and CDR2 is YFSETQ. This CDR3 is CASEPSGGGSYEQYF. CDR3 bases: TGCGCCAGCGAACCTAGCGGGGGGGGATCCTACGAGCAGTACTTC.

CDR3 protein: CASSLREVKTEAFF. The CDR3 DNA reads as TGTGCCAGCAGCTTGAGGGAAGTTAAGACTGAAGCTTTCTTT. The chain employs TRBV7-3 and TRBJ1-1, with no clear D. CDR3 length equals 14 residues. In germline, CDR1 is SGHTA, CDR2 FQGTGA. V was clipped by 3 bases and J by 5 bases, with 13 bases between them. Full variable domain (rest looked up from reference TRBV7-3 and TRBJ1-1): GAGVSQTPSNKVTEKGKYVELRCDPISGHTALYWYRQSLGQGPEFLIYFQGTGAADDSGLPNDRFFAVRPEGSVSTLKIQRTERGDSAVYLCASSLREVKTEAFFGQGTRLTVV.

The V gene is TRBV2, the J gene TRBJ2-7, with TRBD1 matching 7 bases. This CDR3 spans 16 amino acids. Germline V gene data show CDR1 as SNHLY and CDR2 as FYNNEI. V lost 4 bases and J lost 2; bases outside the gene matches: 11. The DNA of the CDR3 is TGTGCCAGCAGTGGCTATCCGGGACAGCCCACCTACGAGCAGTACTTC. This translates into CASSGYPGQPTYEQYF.

The V call is TRBV7-8, the J call TRBJ1-1; D call uncertain. The CDR3 totals 12 residues. Trimming removed 5 bases from V and 1 base from J, with 5 bases in between. Germline assignment: CDR1 SGHVS and CDR2 FQNEAQ. CDR3 nucleotide sequence: TGTGCCAGCAGCACAGCGAACACTGAAGCTTTCTTT. This encodes CASSTANTEAFF. The whole variable domain, remainder taken from reference TRBV7-8 and TRBJ1-1, is GAGVSQSPRYKVAKRGQDVALRCDPISGHVSLFWYQQALGQGPEFLTYFQNEAQLDKSGLPSDRFFAERPEGSVSTLKIQRTQQEDSAVYLCASSTANTEAFFGQGTRLTVV.

The V gene is TRBV7-2, the J gene TRBJ1-4; tentatively, D is TRBD1 (6 bases). The germline CDR1 and CDR2 sequences are SGHTA and FQGNSA. V was cut by 1 base and J by 1 base, with 10 bases left in between. This CDR3 is 16 amino acids long. CDR3 sequence: CASSLGGRVTNEKLFF. CDR3 bases: TGTGCCAGCAGCTTAGGGGGGCGGGTAACTAATGAAAAACTGTTTTTT.

The chain uses TRBV5-1 and TRBJ1-3, with a weak D call TRBD1 (5 bases). Trimming shortened V by 5 bases and J by 1 base, and 7 bases separated the two germline ends. Germline lookup yields CDR1 SGHRS and CDR2 YFSETQ. The CDR3 covers 13 residues. CDR3 region: CASSQGSGNTIYF. CDR3 DNA sequence: TGCGCCAGCAGTCAGGGATCTGGAAACACCATATATTTT.

V is TRBV6-1 and J is TRBJ2-3, with 10 bases aligning to TRBD1. Germline loops: CDR1 MNHNS, CDR2 SASEGT. The CDR3 is made up of 14 amino acids. With 7 bases clipped from V and 2 bases from J, the junction kept 3 bases outside the gene matches. CDR3 protein: CASNDRGPTDTQYF. CDR3 coding DNA: TGTGCCAGCAACGACAGGGGGCCCACAGATACGCAGTATTTT.